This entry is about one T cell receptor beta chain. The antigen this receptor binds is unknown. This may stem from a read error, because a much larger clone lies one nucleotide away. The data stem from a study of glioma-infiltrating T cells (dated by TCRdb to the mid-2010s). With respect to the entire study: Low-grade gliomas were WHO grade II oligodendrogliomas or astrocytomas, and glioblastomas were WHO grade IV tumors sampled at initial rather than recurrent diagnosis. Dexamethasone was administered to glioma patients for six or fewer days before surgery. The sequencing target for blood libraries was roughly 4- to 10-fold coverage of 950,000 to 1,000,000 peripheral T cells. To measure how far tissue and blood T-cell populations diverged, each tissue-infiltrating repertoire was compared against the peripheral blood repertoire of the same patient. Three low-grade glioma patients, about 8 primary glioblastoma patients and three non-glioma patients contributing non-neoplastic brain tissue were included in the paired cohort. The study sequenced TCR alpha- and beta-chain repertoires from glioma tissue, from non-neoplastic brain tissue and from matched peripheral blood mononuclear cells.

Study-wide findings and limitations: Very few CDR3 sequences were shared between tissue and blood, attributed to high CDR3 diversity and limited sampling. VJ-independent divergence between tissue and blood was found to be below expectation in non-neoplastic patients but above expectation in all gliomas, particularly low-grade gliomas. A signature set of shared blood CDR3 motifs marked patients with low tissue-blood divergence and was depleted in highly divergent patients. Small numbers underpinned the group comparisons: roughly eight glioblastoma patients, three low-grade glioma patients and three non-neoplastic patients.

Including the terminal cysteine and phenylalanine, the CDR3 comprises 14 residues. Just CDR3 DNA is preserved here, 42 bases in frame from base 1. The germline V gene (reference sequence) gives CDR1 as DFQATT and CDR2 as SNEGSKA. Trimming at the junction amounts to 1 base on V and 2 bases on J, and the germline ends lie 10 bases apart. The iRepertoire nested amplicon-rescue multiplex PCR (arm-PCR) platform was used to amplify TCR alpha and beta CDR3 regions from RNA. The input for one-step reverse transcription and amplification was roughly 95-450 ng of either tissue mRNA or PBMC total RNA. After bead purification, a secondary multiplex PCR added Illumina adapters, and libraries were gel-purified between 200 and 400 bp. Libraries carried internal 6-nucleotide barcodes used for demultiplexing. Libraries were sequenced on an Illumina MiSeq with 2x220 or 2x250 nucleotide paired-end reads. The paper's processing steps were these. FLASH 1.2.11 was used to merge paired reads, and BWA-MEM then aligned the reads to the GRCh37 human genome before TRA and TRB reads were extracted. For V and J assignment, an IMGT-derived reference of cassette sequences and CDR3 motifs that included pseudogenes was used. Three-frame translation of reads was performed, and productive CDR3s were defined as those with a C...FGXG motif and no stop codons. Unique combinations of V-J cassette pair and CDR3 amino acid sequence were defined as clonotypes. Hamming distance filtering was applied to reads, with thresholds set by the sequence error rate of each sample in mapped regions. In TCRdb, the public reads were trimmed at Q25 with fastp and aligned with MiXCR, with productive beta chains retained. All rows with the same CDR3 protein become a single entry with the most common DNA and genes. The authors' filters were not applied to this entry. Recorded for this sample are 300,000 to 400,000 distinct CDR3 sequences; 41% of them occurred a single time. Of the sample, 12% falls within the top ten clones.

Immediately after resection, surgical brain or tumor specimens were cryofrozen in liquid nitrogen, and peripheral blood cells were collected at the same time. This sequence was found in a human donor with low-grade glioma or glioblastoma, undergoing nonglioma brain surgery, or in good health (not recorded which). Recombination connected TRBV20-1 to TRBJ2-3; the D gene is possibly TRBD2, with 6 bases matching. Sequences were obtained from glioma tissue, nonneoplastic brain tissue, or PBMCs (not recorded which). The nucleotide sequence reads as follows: TGCAGTGCTAGAGTGGCGGGGACCACAGATACGCAGTATTTT. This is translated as CSARVAGTTDTQYF.